A selection of T cell receptor beta chains follows, all from one sample in a study of blood T cells in healthy people across ages. TCRdb processed the 5' RACE reads anew with MiXCR; each CDR3 protein has one entry. The sample records about 1,400,000 distinct CDR3 sequences, roughly 40% being singletons. The sequenced material came from blood. The source of these receptors is a young woman in good health. Each CDR3 is given with its conserved first and last residue. The D gene is left open where the match is weak. Only part of the rows carry a size: once, few, many, or a class if the clone is expanded.

V	J	D	size	DNA	CDR3
TRBV2	TRBJ2-3	TRBD2	once	TGTGCCACCAAGCGGGAGTCGGGAGATACGCAGTATTTT	CATKRESGDTQYF
TRBV7-9	TRBJ2-5	NA	few	TGTGCCAGCAGGGACGCGCGAGAGACCCAGTACTTC	CASRDARETQYF
TRBV12-3/TRBV12-4	TRBJ1-6	TRBD1	few	TGTGCCAGCAGCAATGGACAGGCCCATTCACCCCTCCACTTT	CASSNGQAHSPLHF
TRBV27	TRBJ2-1	TRBD2	NA	TGTGCCACTCACCAGGGACTAGCGGGAAAGGTGTACAATGAGCAGTTCTTC	CATHQGLAGKVYNEQFF
TRBV6-1	TRBJ2-3	TRBD2	NA	TGTGCCAGCAGTGAAACGCTAGCGGGAGTGTCTTCAGATACGCAGTATTTT	CASSETLAGVSSDTQYF
TRBV12-3/TRBV12-4	TRBJ1-2	NA	NA	TGTGCCAGCAGGGGGCCGACCTATGGCTACACCTTC	CASRGPTYGYTF
TRBV6-5	TRBJ2-1	TRBD2	few	TGTGCCAGCAGTAAGGGACTAGCGGGAGCCTACAATGAGCAGTTCTTC	CASSKGLAGAYNEQFF
TRBV12-3/TRBV12-4	TRBJ2-5	TRBD1	NA	TGTGCCAGCAGTCTACAGGGGGTTGAGGAGACCCAGTACTTC	CASSLQGVEETQYF
TRBV20-1	TRBJ2-7	NA	NA	TGCAGTGCTGAGAAGGAGGGCCAGTACTTC	CSAEKEGQYF
TRBV7-6	TRBJ1-2	TRBD1	NA	TGTGCCAGCAGCTTTGCCGGGACAGGGGAATATGGCTACACCTTC	CASSFAGTGEYGYTF
TRBV7-2	TRBJ2-1	TRBD2	NA	TGTGCCAGCAGCTTAGTAGGGACTAGCGGGAGGGATCGGCAGTTCTTC	CASSLVGTSGRDRQFF
TRBV21-1	TRBJ1-4	NA	few	TGTGCCAGCAGCAAATCTTTGGGGGGGTCGGGTAATGAAAAACTGTTTTTT	CASSKSLGGSGNEKLFF
TRBV4-3	TRBJ2-5	TRBD1	NA	TGCGCCAGCAGCGCATACAGGGGGCAAGAGACCCAGTACTTC	CASSAYRGQETQYF
TRBV12-3/TRBV12-4	TRBJ2-7	NA	NA	TGTGCCAGCAGGCGGGGTCGGGCACTCCACGAGCAGTACTTC	CASRRGRALHEQYF
TRBV27	TRBJ2-5	TRBD1	NA	TGTGCCAGCAGTCCCCTCGACAGGGCCATCCAAGAGACCCAGTACTTC	CASSPLDRAIQETQYF